The entry below describes one T cell receptor (beta chain). Measured with immunoSEQ multiplex PCR; TCRdb has only the in-frame clones, and not every one. The sample has about 1,600 clones, 24% seen once. This record comes from a study of sequential checkpoint blockade in melanoma. The wider study: Maintenance nivolumab came after either treatment sequence. TCRbeta immunosequencing was performed on DNA from over 90 pretreatment melanoma tumor samples. Roughly 20 patients had matched tumor biopsies before treatment and at week 13 after nivolumab or ipilimumab alone.

Treatment of the sample: randomized to nivolumab then ipilimumab (arm A) or the reverse (arm B). Patients had received no earlier DNA-damaging chemotherapy. J was trimmed by 4 bases and V by 4 bases; bases with no gene match: 7. CDR3 length equals 15 residues. Germline CDR1 reads KGHSH; CDR2 reads LQKENI. Sequenced here: tumor tissue (inferred from file names), sampled from a patient given nivolumab and ipilimumab in sequence. The rearrangement links TRBV18 to TRBJ2-3, with 8 bases identical to TRBD2. This sequence originates from a human donor with melanoma. Written as DNA, the CDR3 is TGTGCCAGCTCACTAAGCGGGAGTTTGTCAGATACGCAGTATTTT. This translates into CASSLSGSLSDTQYF.